This T cell receptor (beta chain) came from a study of blood T cell repertoires in COVID-19. Study summary: The cDNA or gDNA used as material had been derived from T cells, B-cell-depleted T cells, or PBMCs.

Germline CDR1 SGHVS, CDR2 FNYEAQ. The V end was cut by 1 base, the J end by 4 bases, with 14 bases between. This CDR3 region has 15 residues. Under the authors' procedure: Reference gene primer amplification yielded estimated nucleated cell counts. Profiled with immunoSEQ multiplex PCR; TCRdb holds only in-frame clones, not every one. V and J calls and clone size follow that table, whereas D and trimming were derived from the DNA. The repertoire consists of over 300,000 clones, with roughly 90% occurring once and the leading ten covering 0.95% to 1.5%. As regards this clone: Other DNA sequences in the sample encode the same CDR3.

Sequencing was performed on peripheral blood. The chain employs TRBV7-6 and TRBJ2-7; possible D gene TRBD2, 5 bases. The TCR comes from a man aged 35-49 years with acute or convalescent COVID-19. CDR3 in amino acids: CASSLESGKRYEQYF. In DNA, the CDR3 is TGTGCCAGCAGCTTAGAGTCCGGGAAGAGATACGAGCAGTACTTC. Full variable domain (missing parts from reference TRBV7-6 and TRBJ2-7): GAGVSQSPRYKVTKRGQDVALRCDPISGHVSLYWYRQALGQGPEFLTYFNYEAQQDKSGLPNDRFSAERPEGSISTLTIQRTEQRDSAMYRCASSLESGKRYEQYFGPGTRLTVT.